Listed below are T cell receptor beta chains from one sample, sequenced in a study of T cells in Graves' hyperthyroidism and ophthalmopathy. TCRdb re-called the multiplex PCR reads with MiXCR, one entry per CDR3 protein. The table has roughly 380,000 distinct CDR3 sequences, roughly 13% seen once. The sequenced sample consisted of blood. The receptors were gathered from a young man with Graves' hyperthyroidism that later progressed to Graves' ophthalmopathy. Both conserved end residues are part of each CDR3. Each record gives: CDR3 protein, D gene, V gene, J gene. D genes are given only for firm matches.

CDR3 protein: CASSLGVGTRTDTQYF
D gene: -
V gene: TRBV5-1
J gene: TRBJ2-3

CDR3 protein: CASSYLNSPLHF
D gene: -
V gene: TRBV7-9
J gene: TRBJ1-6

CDR3 protein: CASSQEDPGQGALNTQYF
D gene: TRBD1
V gene: TRBV3-1
J gene: TRBJ2-3

CDR3 protein: CASSLARGQDPRERNTQYF
D gene: TRBD1
V gene: TRBV7-9
J gene: TRBJ2-3

CDR3 protein: CSAREKFRDTEAFF
D gene: -
V gene: TRBV20-1
J gene: TRBJ1-1

CDR3 protein: CASSQESHNEQFF
D gene: -
V gene: TRBV4-2
J gene: TRBJ2-1

CDR3 protein: CASTQGFNTEAFF
D gene: -
V gene: TRBV5-6
J gene: TRBJ1-1

CDR3 protein: CAILSTGSYEQYF
D gene: -
V gene: TRBV28
J gene: TRBJ2-7

CDR3 protein: CATSGKSPYSATQYF
D gene: -
V gene: TRBV24-1
J gene: TRBJ2-3

CDR3 protein: CASSPQWGVGTDTQYF
D gene: -
V gene: TRBV7-2
J gene: TRBJ2-3

CDR3 protein: CASTRGGGTEAFF
D gene: -
V gene: TRBV6-1
J gene: TRBJ1-1

CDR3 protein: CASSFSGEQYF
D gene: -
V gene: TRBV28
J gene: TRBJ2-7

CDR3 protein: CASSLSGTGSGNEQFF
D gene: TRBD1
V gene: TRBV7-8
J gene: TRBJ2-1

CDR3 protein: CAIGQAANYGYTF
D gene: TRBD1
V gene: TRBV10-3
J gene: TRBJ1-2

CDR3 protein: CATSDTGTGGGEQYF
D gene: TRBD1
V gene: TRBV24-1
J gene: TRBJ2-7

CDR3 protein: CVSSEGSRDNSPLHF
D gene: -
V gene: TRBV6-1
J gene: TRBJ1-6

CDR3 protein: CASIREGQGTYGYTF
D gene: TRBD1
V gene: TRBV6-1
J gene: TRBJ1-2

CDR3 protein: CASTDSERANVLTF
D gene: -
V gene: TRBV25-1
J gene: TRBJ2-6

CDR3 protein: CSARDTWETGGNQPQHF
D gene: TRBD1
V gene: TRBV20-1
J gene: TRBJ1-5

CDR3 protein: CASGPPGTRYRKETQYF
D gene: -
V gene: TRBV12-5
J gene: TRBJ2-5

CDR3 protein: CASSLRDRDEKLFF
D gene: TRBD1
V gene: TRBV18
J gene: TRBJ1-4

CDR3 protein: CSVEGSKNEKLFF
D gene: -
V gene: TRBV29-1
J gene: TRBJ1-4

CDR3 protein: CASSHAGTSGEERVF
D gene: TRBD2
V gene: TRBV3-1
J gene: TRBJ2-1

CDR3 protein: CASSFQDGTGAYEQYF
D gene: TRBD1
V gene: TRBV7-9
J gene: TRBJ2-7

CDR3 protein: CSAPTAYNEQFF
D gene: -
V gene: TRBV20-1
J gene: TRBJ2-1

CDR3 protein: CASLDRASGANVLTF
D gene: TRBD1
V gene: TRBV28
J gene: TRBJ2-6

CDR3 protein: CASSDSLGETQYF
D gene: -
V gene: TRBV2
J gene: TRBJ2-5

CDR3 protein: CASSPDRGFRTEAFF
D gene: TRBD1
V gene: TRBV28
J gene: TRBJ1-1

CDR3 protein: CASRGERGGYYTDTQYF
D gene: TRBD2
V gene: TRBV6-2/TRBV6-3
J gene: TRBJ2-3

CDR3 protein: CASSLHAGLAGGEQYF
D gene: TRBD2
V gene: TRBV4-1
J gene: TRBJ2-7

CDR3 protein: CASSPGGQGLEQYF
D gene: TRBD1
V gene: TRBV18
J gene: TRBJ2-7